This T cell receptor beta chain emerged from a study of blood T cell repertoires in COVID-19. The overall study: PBMCs, B-cell-depleted T cells, or T cells were the source of the cDNA or gDNA that made up the material.

V shed 5 bases, J shed 3 bases, and the junction held 7 bases outside the gene matches. This CDR3 region has 15 residues. Germline V CDR1 and CDR2: SGHNT, YENEEA. Repertoires were generated with immunoSEQ multiplex PCR, while TCRdb's copy carries only in-frame clones and drops some. The sample contains 200,000 to 250,000 clones, approximately 90% of which appear only once. The source of this sequence is a woman aged 50 to 60 with COVID-19, enrolled during active disease. What was sequenced was peripheral blood. The J gene is TRBJ2-3, the V gene TRBV11-3; 8 bases align to TRBD2. Here the CDR3 reads CASSLLGGATDTQYF. DNA for the CDR3: TGTGCCAGCAGCCTTCTCGGGGGGGCGACAGATACGCAGTATTTT.